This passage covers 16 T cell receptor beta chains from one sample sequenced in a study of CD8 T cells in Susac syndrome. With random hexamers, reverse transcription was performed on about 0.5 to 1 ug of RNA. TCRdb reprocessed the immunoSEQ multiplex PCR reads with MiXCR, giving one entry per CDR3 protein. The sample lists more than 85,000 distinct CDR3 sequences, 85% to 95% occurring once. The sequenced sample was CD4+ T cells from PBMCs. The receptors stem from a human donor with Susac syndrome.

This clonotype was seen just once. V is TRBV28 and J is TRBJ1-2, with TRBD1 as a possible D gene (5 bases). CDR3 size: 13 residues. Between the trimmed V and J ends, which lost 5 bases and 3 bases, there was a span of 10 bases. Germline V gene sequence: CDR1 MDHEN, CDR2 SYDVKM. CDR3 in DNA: TGTGCCAGCAGTCCAGGGAGAGACTATGGCTACACCTTC. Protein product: CASSPGRDYGYTF.

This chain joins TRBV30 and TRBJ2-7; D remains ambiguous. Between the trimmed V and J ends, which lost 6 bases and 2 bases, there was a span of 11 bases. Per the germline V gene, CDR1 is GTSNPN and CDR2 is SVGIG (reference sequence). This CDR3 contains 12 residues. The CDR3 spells CACRGTAYEQYF. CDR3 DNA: TGTGCCTGCAGAGGAACTGCCTACGAGCAGTACTTC.

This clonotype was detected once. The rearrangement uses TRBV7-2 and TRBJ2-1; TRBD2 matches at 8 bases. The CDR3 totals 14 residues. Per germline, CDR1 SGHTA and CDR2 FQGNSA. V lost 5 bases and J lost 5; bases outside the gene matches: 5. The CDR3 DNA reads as TGTGCCAGCAGCCGGGGGGGGGCCCACAATGAGCAGTTCTTC. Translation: CASSRGGAHNEQFF.

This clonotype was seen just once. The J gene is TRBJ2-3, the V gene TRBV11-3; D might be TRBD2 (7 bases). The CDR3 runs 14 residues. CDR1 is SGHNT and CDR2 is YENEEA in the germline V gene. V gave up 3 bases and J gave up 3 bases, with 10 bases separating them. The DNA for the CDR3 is TGTGCCAGCAGCTTTGGGGGGGCTACAGATACGCAGTATTTT. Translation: CASSFGGATDTQYF.

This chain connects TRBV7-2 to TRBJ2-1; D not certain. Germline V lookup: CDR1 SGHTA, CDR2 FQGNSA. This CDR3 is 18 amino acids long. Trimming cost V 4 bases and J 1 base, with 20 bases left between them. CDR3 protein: CASSSPGLTRLSYNEQFF. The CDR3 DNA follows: TGTGCCAGCAGCTCCCCGGGTCTCACCCGCCTATCCTACAATGAGCAGTTCTTC.

The CDR3: CSAERNPREEQFF. The CDR3 nucleotides read TGCAGTGCAGAAAGGAACCCCCGAGAAGAGCAGTTCTTC. The V call is TRBV20-1, the J call TRBJ2-1; no firm D call. V was pared by 6 bases and J by 10 bases, with 19 bases between. The V gene's germline CDR1 is DFQATT and CDR2 SNEGSKA (reference sequence). The CDR3 totals 13 residues.

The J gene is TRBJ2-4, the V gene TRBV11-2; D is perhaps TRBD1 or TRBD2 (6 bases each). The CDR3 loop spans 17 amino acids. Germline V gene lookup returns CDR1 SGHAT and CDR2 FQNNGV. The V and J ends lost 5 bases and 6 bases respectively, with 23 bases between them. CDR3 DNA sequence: TGTGCCAGCAGCCATACGCCGGGGGCAACAAAAATAAACATTCAGTACTTC. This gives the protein CASSHTPGATKINIQYF.

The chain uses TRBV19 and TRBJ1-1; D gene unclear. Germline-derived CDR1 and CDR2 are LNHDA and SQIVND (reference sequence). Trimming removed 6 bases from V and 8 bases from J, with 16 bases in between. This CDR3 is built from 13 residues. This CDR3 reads CASRNSPLLEAFF. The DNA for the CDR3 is TGTGCCAGTAGAAACAGCCCTTTGCTCGAAGCTTTCTTT. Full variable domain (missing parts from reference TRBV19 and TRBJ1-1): DGGITQSPKYLFRKEGQNVTLSCEQNLNHDAMYWYRQDPGQGLRLIYYSQIVNDFQKGDIAEGYSVSREKKESFPLTVTSAQKNPTAFYLCASRNSPLLEAFFGQGTRLTVV.

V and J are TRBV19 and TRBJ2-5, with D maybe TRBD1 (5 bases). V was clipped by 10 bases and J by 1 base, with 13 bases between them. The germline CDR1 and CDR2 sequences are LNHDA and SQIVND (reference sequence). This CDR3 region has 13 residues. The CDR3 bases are TGTGCCACAAGGGGCAGGCTCCAAGAGACCCAGTACTTC. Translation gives CATRGRLQETQYF.

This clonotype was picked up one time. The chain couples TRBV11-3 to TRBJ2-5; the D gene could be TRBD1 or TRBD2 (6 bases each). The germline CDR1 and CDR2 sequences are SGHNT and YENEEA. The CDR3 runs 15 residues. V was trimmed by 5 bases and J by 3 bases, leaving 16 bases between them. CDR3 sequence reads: CASSLGGGAEETQYF. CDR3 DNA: TGTGCCAGCAGCCTTGGGGGCGGGGCGGAAGAGACCCAGTACTTC.

The CDR3 reads CASSLGSQGTDTQYF. CDR3 DNA: TGCGCCAGCAGCTTGGGGTCCCAGGGCACAGATACGCAGTATTTT. V gene TRBV5-1 combines with J gene TRBJ2-3, with D uncertain. CDR1 is SGHRS and CDR2 is YFSETQ in the germline V gene. The CDR3 consists of 15 residues. Trimming took 0 bases from V and 1 from J, leaving 9 bases between them.

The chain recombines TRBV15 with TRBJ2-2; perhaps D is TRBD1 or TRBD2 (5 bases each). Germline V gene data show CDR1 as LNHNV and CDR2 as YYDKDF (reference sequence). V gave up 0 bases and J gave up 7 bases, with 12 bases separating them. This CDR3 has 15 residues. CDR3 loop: CATSRDLRDGGELFF. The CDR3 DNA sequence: TGTGCCACCAGCAGAGATCTCAGGGACGGCGGGGAGCTGTTTTTT.

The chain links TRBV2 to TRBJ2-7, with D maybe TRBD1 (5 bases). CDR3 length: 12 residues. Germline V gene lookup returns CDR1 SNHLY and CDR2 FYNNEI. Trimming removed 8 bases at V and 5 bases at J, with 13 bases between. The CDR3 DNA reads TGTGCCAGCCAGGGTCGGGTGGACGAGCAGTACTTC. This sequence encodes CASQGRVDEQYF.

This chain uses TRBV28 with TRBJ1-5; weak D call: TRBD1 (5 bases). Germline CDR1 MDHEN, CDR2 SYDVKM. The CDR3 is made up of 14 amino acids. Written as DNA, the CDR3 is TGTGCTACCAACCCCGGGGGAAGCAATCAGCCCCAGCATTTT. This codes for CATNPGGSNQPQHF.

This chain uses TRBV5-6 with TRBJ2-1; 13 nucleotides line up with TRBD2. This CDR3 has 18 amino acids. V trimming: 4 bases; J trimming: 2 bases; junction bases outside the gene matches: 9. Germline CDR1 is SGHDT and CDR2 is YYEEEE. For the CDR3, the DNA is TGTGCCAGCAGCGAGACTAGCGGGGGGCCTAATGCCTACAATGAGCAGTTCTTC. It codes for CASSETSGGPNAYNEQFF.

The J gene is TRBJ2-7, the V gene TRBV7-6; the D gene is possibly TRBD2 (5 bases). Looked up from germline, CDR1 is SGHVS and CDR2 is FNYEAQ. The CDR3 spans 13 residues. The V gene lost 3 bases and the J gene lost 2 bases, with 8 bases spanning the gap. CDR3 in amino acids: CASSFWGAYEQYF. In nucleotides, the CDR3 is TGTGCCAGCAGCTTTTGGGGAGCCTACGAGCAGTACTTC. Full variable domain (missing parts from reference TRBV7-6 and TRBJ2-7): GAGVSQSPRYKVTKRGQDVALRCDPISGHVSLYWYRQALGQGPEFLTYFNYEAQQDKSGLPNDRFSAERPEGSISTLTIQRTEQRDSAMYRCASSFWGAYEQYFGPGTRLTVT.